These 11 T cell receptor beta chains came from one sample sequenced in a study of radiation and T cells in renal cell carcinoma. Sample time point: blood 2 weeks post-SBRT. Described treatment: 15 Gy SBRT to primary tumor, nephrectomy 4 weeks later. Sequencing was performed with immunoSEQ multiplex PCR; in TCRdb, only in-frame clones are kept and a portion is missing. This sample has 70,000 to 100,000 clones; around 85% occur once, and the top ten carry about 23%. Sequences were derived from blood, sampled from a patient whose treatment included radiotherapy and nephrectomy. All receptors derive from a woman between 50 and 59 years old with renal cell carcinoma.

The chain employs TRBV19 and TRBJ2-1; 8 positions match TRBD2. Germline-derived CDR1 and CDR2 are LNHDA and SQIVND (reference sequence). The CDR3 runs to 15 residues. V dropped 4 bases and J dropped 0; count of bases not matched to a gene: 2. CDR3 sequence reads: CASSRSGSSYNEQFF. In DNA, the CDR3 is TGTGCCAGTAGTAGAAGCGGGAGCTCCTACAATGAGCAGTTCTTC.

In its sample, this clone was seen a few times. The V and J genes are TRBV7-2 and TRBJ1-5; D call uncertain. Looked up from germline, CDR1 is SGHTA and CDR2 is FQGNSA. This CDR3 contains 13 residues. Deletions cut 0 bases from V and 8 bases from J, with 8 bases between. The CDR3 sequence is CASSLAWWEPQHF. The CDR3 DNA is TGTGCCAGCAGCTTAGCTTGGTGGGAGCCCCAGCATTTT.

This chain uses TRBV6-5 with TRBJ2-7, with TRBD2 matching 11 bases. The CDR3 spans 16 residues. Germline lookup yields CDR1 MNHEY and CDR2 SVGAGI. Trimming removed 2 bases from V and 6 bases from J; junction bases left unmatched: 9. The CDR3 nucleotides read TGTGCCAGCAGTTACGGGTTACTAGCGGGGGTGGGCGAGCAGTACTTC. Translated, it gives CASSYGLLAGVGEQYF.

The sample holds a few counts of this clone. The chain uses TRBV6-1 and TRBJ2-7; tentative D call: TRBD1 (7 bases). V was trimmed by 2 bases and J by 4 bases, leaving 21 bases between them. The CDR3 has 17 residues. Looked up from germline, CDR1 is MNHNS and CDR2 is SASEGT. CDR3 DNA: TGTGCCAGCAGTGAACCTAGCAGGGGGGAAATACGGTACGAGCAGTACTTC. It specifies CASSEPSRGEIRYEQYF.

The rearrangement joins TRBV6-1 to TRBJ2-7; D is ambiguous. The germline V gene has CDR1 MNHNS and CDR2 SASEGT. Trimming removed 10 bases at V and 0 bases at J, with 4 bases between. This CDR3 spans 10 amino acids. CDR3 nucleotides: TGTGCCACAAACTCCTACGAGCAGTACTTC. This translates into CATNSYEQYF.

CDR3: CASSQDLGSGANVLTF. The CDR3 bases are TGCGCCAGCAGCCAAGATCTTGGGTCTGGGGCCAACGTCCTGACTTTC. The chain is built from TRBV4-1 and TRBJ2-6; no clear D gene. This CDR3 region has 16 residues. Germline loops: CDR1 MGHRA, CDR2 YSYEKL. V was shortened by 0 bases and J by 1 base, with 7 bases between the two germline ends.

J is TRBJ1-5 and V is TRBV19; unclear D gene. Trimming left V 3 bases short and J 0 bases short, with 12 bases between. Germline V gene lookup returns CDR1 LNHDA and CDR2 SQIVND (reference sequence). The CDR3 is 16 amino acids. CDR3 nucleotide sequence: TGTGCCAGTAGTATCGGGCCCGGATATAGCAATCAGCCCCAGCATTTT. Its translation is CASSIGPGYSNQPQHF.

The chain links TRBV4-1 to TRBJ2-1, with 14 bases that match TRBD2. J lost 9 bases, V lost 4 bases, and 11 bases had no gene match. In germline, CDR1 is MGHRA, CDR2 YSYEKL. The CDR3 has 17 residues. CDR3 region: CASSLGGTSGSDGEQFF. CDR3 DNA sequence: TGCGCCAGCAGCCTGGGCGGGACTAGCGGGAGTGACGGTGAGCAGTTCTTC.

The chain joins TRBV6-6 to TRBJ1-5; no reliable D call. This CDR3 has 15 residues. V lost 5 bases to trimming and J lost 1 base, with 12 bases between them. CDR1 and CDR2 from the germline V gene are MNHNY and SVGAGI (reference sequence). The CDR3 loop is CASSKQFMSNQPQHF. The CDR3 nucleotides read TGTGCCAGCAGTAAACAGTTTATGAGCAATCAGCCCCAGCATTTT.

This chain's CDR3 is CASSLRGRGGAGELFF. CDR3 DNA sequence: TGTGCCAGTAGCCTTCGGGGACGGGGGGGAGCCGGGGAGCTGTTTTTT. The chain carries TRBV19 and TRBJ2-2, with 8 bases aligning to TRBD2. The CDR3 is made up of 16 amino acids. Germline V gene sequence: CDR1 LNHDA, CDR2 SQIVND (reference sequence). With V trimmed by 6 bases and J by 6 bases, 12 bases remained unmatched.

CDR3 sequence reads: CASRRVPENTEAFF. The CDR3 DNA sequence: TGTGCCAGCAGAAGGGTCCCGGAGAACACTGAAGCTTTCTTT. This chain links TRBV6-5 with TRBJ1-1; D is unclear. Germline lookup yields CDR1 MNHEY and CDR2 SVGAGI. The CDR3 covers 14 residues. The V end was cut by 6 bases, the J end by 1 base, with 12 bases between.